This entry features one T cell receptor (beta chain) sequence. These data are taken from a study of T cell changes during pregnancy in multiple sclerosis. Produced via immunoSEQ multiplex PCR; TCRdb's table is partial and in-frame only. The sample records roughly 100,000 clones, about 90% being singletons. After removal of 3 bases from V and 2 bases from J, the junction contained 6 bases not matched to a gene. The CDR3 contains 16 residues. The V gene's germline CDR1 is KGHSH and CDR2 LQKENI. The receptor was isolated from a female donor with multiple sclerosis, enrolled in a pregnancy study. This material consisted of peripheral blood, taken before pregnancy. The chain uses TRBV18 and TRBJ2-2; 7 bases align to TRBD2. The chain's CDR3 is CASSPNAGVNTGELFF. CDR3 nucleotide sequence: TGTGCCAGCTCACCTAATGCGGGAGTAAACACCGGGGAGCTGTTTTTT.